One and the same sample provided the 4 T cell receptor beta chains below, sequenced in a study of blood T cell repertoires in COVID-19. Libraries were prepared by immunoSEQ multiplex PCR; TCRdb keeps only in-frame clonotypes and omits some of them. The table has 200,000 or so clones, around 82% seen once. Sequences were obtained from peripheral blood. The receptors stem from a woman in her 30s who had recovered from COVID-19.

The gene calls are TRBV3-1 (or the pseudogene TRBV3-2) and TRBJ2-5; D is ambiguous. From germline, CDR1 is LGHDT and CDR2 YNNKEL (reference sequence). This CDR3 has 14 residues. V lost 4 bases and J 0 bases, leaving 9 bases between the germline ends. CDR3 sequence: CASSPNHYQETQYF. The CDR3 DNA follows: TGTGCCAGCAGCCCCAATCACTACCAAGAGACCCAGTACTTC.

The chain recombines TRBV7-2 with TRBJ1-2; 12 bases are a match to TRBD1. The germline V gene encodes CDR1 SGHTA and CDR2 FQGNSA. The CDR3 consists of 14 residues. J gave up 8 bases and V 5 bases, and 6 bases lay outside the gene matches. The CDR3 nucleotides are TGTGCCAGCAGCCGGGACAGGGGGCTTCGAGGCTACACCTTC. Amino acid sequence: CASSRDRGLRGYTF.

The CDR3 DNA is TGTGCCAGCGCCTTCGCCAGTGAGACCCAGTACTTC. Protein: CASAFASETQYF. The chain is built from TRBV11-1 and TRBJ2-5; D remains ambiguous. V was pared by 8 bases and J by 5 bases, with 12 bases between. The CDR3 spans 12 residues. CDR1 and CDR2 from the germline V gene are SGHAT and FQDESV (reference sequence).

Here the CDR3 DNA reads TGTGCCTGGAGTCTTGGAGGCGAGCAGTTCTTC. The encoded protein is CAWSLGGEQFF. The chain carries TRBV30 and TRBJ2-1; tentatively, D is TRBD2 (5 bases). Germline lookup yields CDR1 GTSNPN and CDR2 SVGIG (reference sequence). The V and J ends lost 2 bases and 10 bases respectively, with 9 bases between them. This CDR3 has 11 residues.